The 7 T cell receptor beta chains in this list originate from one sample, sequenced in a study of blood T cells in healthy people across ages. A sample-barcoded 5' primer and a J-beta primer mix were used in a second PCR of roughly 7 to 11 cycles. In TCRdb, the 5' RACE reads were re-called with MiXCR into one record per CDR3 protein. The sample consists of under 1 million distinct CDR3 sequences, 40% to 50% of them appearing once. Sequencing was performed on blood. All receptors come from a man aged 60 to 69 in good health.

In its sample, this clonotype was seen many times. The CDR3, as DNA: TGTGCCAGCAGCTTGCCTCCGGGACAGGGAGGGTACGAGCAGTACTTC. Its protein is CASSLPPGQGGYEQYF. The chain carries TRBV11-2 and TRBJ2-7, with 9 bases lining up with TRBD1. J lost 4 bases, V lost 3 bases, and 10 bases had no gene match. Germline loops: CDR1 SGHAT, CDR2 FQNNGV. This CDR3 is 16 amino acids long.

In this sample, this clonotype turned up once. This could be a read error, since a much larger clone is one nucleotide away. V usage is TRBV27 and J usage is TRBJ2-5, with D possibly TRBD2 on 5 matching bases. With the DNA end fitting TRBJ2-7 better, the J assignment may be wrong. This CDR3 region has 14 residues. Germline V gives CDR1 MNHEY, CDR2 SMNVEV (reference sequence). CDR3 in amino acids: CASSCGLSPYEQYF. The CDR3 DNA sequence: TGTGCCAGCAGTTGCGGACTTTCTCCCTACGAGCAGTACTTC.

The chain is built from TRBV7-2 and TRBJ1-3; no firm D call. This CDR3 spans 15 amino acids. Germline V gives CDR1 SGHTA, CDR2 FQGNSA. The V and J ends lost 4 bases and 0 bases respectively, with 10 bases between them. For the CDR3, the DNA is TGTGCCAGCAGCTACAGCGGAAACTCTGGAAACACCATATATTTT. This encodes CASSYSGNSGNTIYF.

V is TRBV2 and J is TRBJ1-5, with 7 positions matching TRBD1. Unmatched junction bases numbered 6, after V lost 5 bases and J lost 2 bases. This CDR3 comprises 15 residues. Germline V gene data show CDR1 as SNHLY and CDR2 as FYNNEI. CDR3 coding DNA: TGTGCCAGCAGTCAACAGGGGAGGGGCAATCAGCCCCAGCATTTT. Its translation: CASSQQGRGNQPQHF.

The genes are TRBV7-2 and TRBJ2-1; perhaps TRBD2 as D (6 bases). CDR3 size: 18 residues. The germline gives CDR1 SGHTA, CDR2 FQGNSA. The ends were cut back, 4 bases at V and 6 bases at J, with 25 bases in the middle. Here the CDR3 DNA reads TGTGCCAGCAGCTACAAACAAAAGGGAGGTAACGAGGCCAATGAGCAGTTCTTC. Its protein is CASSYKQKGGNEANEQFF.

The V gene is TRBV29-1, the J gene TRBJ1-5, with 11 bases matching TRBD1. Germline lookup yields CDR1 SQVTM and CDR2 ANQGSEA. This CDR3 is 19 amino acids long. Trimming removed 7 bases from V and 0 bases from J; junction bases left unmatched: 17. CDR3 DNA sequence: TGCAGCGCGCCTTACTTCCGGGACAGGGGGATCCATAGCAATCAGCCCCAGCATTTT. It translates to CSAPYFRDRGIHSNQPQHF.

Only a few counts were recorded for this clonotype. CDR3 in DNA: TGTGCCAGCAGTTACAGTACTAGCGGGGGGGCTGATGAGCAGTTCTTC. Translated: CASSYSTSGGADEQFF. The J gene is TRBJ2-1, the V gene TRBV6-6; 13 bases align to TRBD2. The J segment lost 8 bases and the V segment lost 2 bases, leaving 6 bases of the junction unmatched. Germline V gene sequence: CDR1 MNHNY, CDR2 SVGAGI (reference sequence). The CDR3 contains 16 residues.